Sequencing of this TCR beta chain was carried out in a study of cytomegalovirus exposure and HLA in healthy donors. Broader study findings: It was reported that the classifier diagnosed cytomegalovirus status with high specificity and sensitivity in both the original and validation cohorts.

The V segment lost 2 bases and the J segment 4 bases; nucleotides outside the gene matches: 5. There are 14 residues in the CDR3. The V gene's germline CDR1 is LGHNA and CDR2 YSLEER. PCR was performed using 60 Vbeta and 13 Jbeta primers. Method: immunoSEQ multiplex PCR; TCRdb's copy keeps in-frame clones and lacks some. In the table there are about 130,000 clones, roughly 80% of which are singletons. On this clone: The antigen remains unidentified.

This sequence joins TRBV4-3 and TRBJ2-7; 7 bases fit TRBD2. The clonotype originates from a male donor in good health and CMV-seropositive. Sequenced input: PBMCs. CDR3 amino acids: CASSQIRGSYEQYF. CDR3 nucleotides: TGCGCCAGCAGCCAAATTCGCGGGAGTTACGAGCAGTACTTC.